A selection of T cell receptor beta chains follows, all from one sample in a study of response to subunit inactivated influenza vaccine. TCRdb called the RT-PCR reads again in MiXCR, with one record for every CDR3 protein. The repertoire consists of around 760,000 distinct CDR3 sequences, with approximately 14% occurring once and the leading ten covering 6% to 7%. The starting material was PBMCs from blood, obtained 14 days before vaccination. All receptors derive from a man between 50 and 59 years old who received an inactivated influenza vaccine. Each CDR3 is given with its conserved first and last residue. A D gene is named only where the DNA matches it firmly. Some rows have no size entry. The others give once, few or many, or a class for an expanded clone.

size,J,D,V,CDR3,DNA
.,TRBJ2-1,.,TRBV12-3/TRBV12-4,CASSYTGEVYNEQFF,TGTGCCAGCAGTTATACAGGGGAGGTCTACAATGAGCAGTTCTTC
.,TRBJ1-1,.,TRBV15,CATSRLTPGPSGLNTEAFF,TGTGCCACCAGCAGACTAACCCCGGGGCCCTCCGGGCTGAACACTGAAGCTTTCTTT
few,TRBJ2-1,TRBD1,TRBV5-6,CASSRPGQGFGEQFF,TGTGCCAGCAGCCGACCGGGACAGGGCTTCGGTGAGCAGTTCTTC
.,TRBJ1-5,TRBD1,TRBV5-1,CASSLGGTGGDQPQHF,TGCGCCAGCAGCTTGGGTGGGACAGGGGGCGATCAGCCCCAGCATTTT
many,TRBJ1-6,TRBD1,TRBV5-1,CASSLDTGGLTPLHF,TGCGCCAGCAGCTTGGATACAGGGGGCCTCACACCCCTCCACTTT
few,TRBJ2-3,TRBD1,TRBV5-6,CASSFRDRVTDTQYF,TGTGCCAGCAGCTTTCGGGACAGGGTAACAGATACGCAGTATTTT
many,TRBJ1-5,.,TRBV27,CASRTGTGGNQPQHF,TGTGCCAGCAGAACCGGGACGGGAGGAAATCAGCCCCAGCATTTT
few,TRBJ2-1,.,TRBV18,CASSPKTDNNEQFF,TGTGCCAGCTCACCAAAGACAGACAACAATGAGCAGTTCTTC
.,TRBJ2-1,.,TRBV4-3,CASSPLIVGNEQFF,TGCGCCAGCAGCCCCCTTATAGTGGGGAATGAGCAGTTCTTC
.,TRBJ2-2,TRBD1,TRBV6-2/TRBV6-3,CASSYTGQGTGELFF,TGTGCCAGCAGTTACACGGGACAGGGCACCGGGGAGCTGTTTTTT
.,TRBJ1-3,.,TRBV4-2,CASSQDGSSGNTIYF,TGTGCCAGCAGCCAAGATGGTTCCTCTGGAAACACCATATATTTT
many,TRBJ2-7,.,TRBV20-1,CSARFGKSYEQYF,TGCAGTGCTCGGTTTGGGAAATCCTACGAGCAGTACTTC
few,TRBJ2-2,.,TRBV10-3,CAISENSGGSYTGELFF,TGTGCCATCAGTGAGAATTCGGGCGGCAGCTACACCGGGGAGCTGTTTTTT
.,TRBJ1-5,.,TRBV12-3/TRBV12-4,CASSRTPSGHYSNQPQHF,TGTGCCAGCAGCCGAACACCGTCTGGGCATTATAGCAATCAGCCCCAGCATTTT
.,TRBJ1-1,.,TRBV28,CASSSRGGGAFF,TGTGCCAGCAGTTCTAGGGGCGGGGGAGCTTTCTTT
few,TRBJ2-7,TRBD2,TRBV12-3/TRBV12-4,CASSFGGRREQYF,TGTGCCAGCAGTTTCGGCGGGAGGAGGGAGCAGTACTTC
.,TRBJ1-3,.,TRBV12-3/TRBV12-4,CASSPARGSGNTIYF,TGTGCCAGCAGCCCAGCCCGGGGCTCTGGAAACACCATATATTTT
many,TRBJ2-1,.,TRBV24-1,CATSDLETVSYNEQFF,TGTGCCACCAGTGATTTGGAGACGGTATCCTACAATGAGCAGTTCTTC
many,TRBJ2-7,TRBD2,TRBV20-1,CSAVSGSETYEQYF,TGCAGTGCAGTTAGCGGGAGCGAAACCTACGAGCAGTACTTC
.,TRBJ1-3,.,TRBV7-9,CASSRTYSGNTIYF,TGTGCCAGCAGTCGGACATACTCTGGAAACACCATATATTTT
few,TRBJ2-3,TRBD1,TRBV7-9,CASSLTGALSTDTQYF,TGTGCCAGCAGCCTGACAGGGGCCCTTAGCACAGATACGCAGTATTTT
many,TRBJ2-7,.,TRBV5-1,CASSDLGGRQFYEQYF,TGCGCCAGCAGCGATTTAGGGGGGCGCCAGTTCTACGAGCAGTACTTC
.,TRBJ2-7,.,TRBV6-6,CASSFPAVEQYF,TGTGCCAGCAGTTTTCCCGCAGTAGAGCAGTACTTC
.,TRBJ2-1,TRBD1,TRBV20-1,CSAKPGQGAPYNEQFF,TGCAGTGCTAAACCGGGACAGGGGGCACCCTACAATGAGCAGTTCTTC
many,TRBJ2-1,.,TRBV7-2,CASKPTHSGNEQFF,TGTGCCAGCAAACCAACACACTCAGGGAATGAGCAGTTCTTC
many,TRBJ2-5,.,TRBV7-9,CASSLGAWRGPQETQYF,TGTGCCAGCAGCTTAGGGGCCTGGAGGGGACCCCAAGAGACCCAGTACTTC
.,TRBJ2-5,.,TRBV7-2,CASSRVRETQYF,TGTGCCAGCTCGAGGGTTAGAGAGACCCAGTACTTC
many,TRBJ2-7,.,TRBV12-3/TRBV12-4,CASSLGPVYEQYF,TGTGCCAGCAGTTTGGGCCCCGTTTACGAGCAGTACTTC
few,TRBJ2-7,.,TRBV4-2,CASSRVGTPSSYEQYF,TGTGCCAGCAGCCGAGTCGGGACTCCTAGCTCCTACGAGCAGTACTTC
.,TRBJ2-7,TRBD2,TRBV18,CASSPRGLGLAPGVHEQYF,TGTGCCAGCTCACCCCGGGGCCTAGGACTAGCGCCAGGAGTCCACGAGCAGTACTTC
few,TRBJ1-1,.,TRBV5-1,CASSSVPGVTEAFF,TGCGCCAGCAGCTCCGTACCTGGGGTCACTGAAGCTTTCTTT
.,TRBJ2-3,.,TRBV20-1,CSAYPGLGRYSTDTQYF,TGCAGTGCTTATCCGGGACTGGGGAGATATAGCACAGATACGCAGTATTTT
.,TRBJ2-1,.,TRBV12-5,CASGLVIGDYNEQFF,TGTGCTAGTGGTTTGGTAATCGGTGACTACAATGAGCAGTTCTTC
few,TRBJ1-2,.,TRBV3-1,CASSRWAVSAGGYTF,TGTGCCAGCAGCAGATGGGCAGTTTCGGCAGGAGGCTACACCTTC
few,TRBJ2-7,.,TRBV7-9,CASSLGRGSSSYEQYF,TGTGCCAGCAGCTTAGGAAGGGGGTCGTCCTCCTACGAGCAGTACTTC
.,TRBJ2-7,.,TRBV7-9,CASSSSPGSSYEQYF,TGTGCCAGCAGCTCGAGCCCAGGGAGCTCCTACGAGCAGTACTTC
.,TRBJ1-5,.,TRBV4-1,CASSLTDTNQPQHF,TGCGCCAGCAGCCTAACTGACACCAATCAGCCCCAGCATTTT
few,TRBJ2-3,TRBD1,TRBV7-9,CASSRRDRGTDTQYF,TGTGCCAGCAGCCGCCGGGACAGGGGCACAGATACGCAGTATTTT
.,TRBJ2-1,.,TRBV6-5,CASSYLPGANSYNEQFF,TGTGCCAGCAGTTACCTGCCGGGGGCCAACTCCTACAATGAGCAGTTCTTC
few,TRBJ2-1,TRBD1,TRBV5-6,CASSMTGLQFF,TGTGCCAGCAGCATGACAGGGTTGCAGTTCTTC
few,TRBJ2-2,TRBD2,TRBV10-3,CAISAGGHSGTGELFF,TGTGCCATCTCAGCGGGGGGGCATTCGGGGACCGGGGAGCTGTTTTTT
many,TRBJ2-7,TRBD2,TRBV12-3/TRBV12-4,CASPTSGGVSYEQYF,TGTGCCAGCCCTACTAGCGGGGGGGTATCCTACGAGCAGTACTTC
.,TRBJ2-3,.,TRBV14,CASSQDIEGTQYF,TGTGCCAGCAGCCAAGATATTGAGGGTACGCAGTATTTT
.,TRBJ2-7,.,TRBV29-1,CSVEVGGRGGEQYF,TGCAGCGTTGAAGTTGGCGGGCGAGGGGGCGAGCAGTACTTC
.,TRBJ2-1,TRBD2,TRBV29-1,CSAQAGGWYNEQFF,TGCAGCGCCCAAGCGGGAGGGTGGTACAATGAGCAGTTCTTC
few,TRBJ2-7,TRBD2,TRBV20-1,CSAITPGLAGEEQYF,TGCAGTGCCATCACTCCGGGACTAGCGGGAGAAGAGCAGTACTTC
.,TRBJ2-3,.,TRBV5-1,CASSLETSRGVDTQYF,TGCGCCAGCAGCTTGGAGACCTCCAGGGGAGTAGATACGCAGTATTTT
.,TRBJ2-7,.,TRBV28,CASKTGPSSYEQYF,TGTGCCAGCAAAACAGGGCCGAGCTCCTACGAGCAGTACTTC
many,TRBJ2-3,TRBD2,TRBV7-8,CASSIPTGGWSGGVTDTQYF,TGTGCCAGCAGCATACCAACCGGGGGCTGGAGCGGGGGGGTCACAGATACGCAGTATTTT
.,TRBJ2-1,.,TRBV5-1,CASSLVYQNEQFF,TGCGCCAGCAGCTTGGTATACCAGAATGAGCAGTTCTTC
few,TRBJ2-2,.,TRBV6-2/TRBV6-3,CASSDRRDSAGELFF,TGTGCCAGCAGTGACCGGAGGGATTCGGCCGGGGAGCTGTTTTTT